There are a few counts of the clone carrying this TCR beta chain. This sample is drawn from a study of neoadjuvant anti-PD-1 for oral cavity cancer. Time point indicated: after neoadjuvant nivolumab, at surgical resection. TCRdb's table, derived via immunoSEQ multiplex PCR, lists solely in-frame clones and lacks some. The table shows around 9,100 clones, with under 70% occurring only once. Germline CDR1 and CDR2: ENHRY and SYGVKD. V was shortened by 6 bases and J by 4 bases, with 10 bases between the two germline ends. The CDR3 has 13 amino acids. The rearrangement joins TRBV10-3 to TRBJ1-3; D gene ambiguous. The receptor was derived from a person between 35 and 79 years old with oral cavity squamous cell carcinoma. The material was PBMCs, obtained after nivolumab (anti-PD-1) treatment. The CDR3 nucleotides are TGTGCCATCAGAGAGGCATCCGGAAACACCATATATTTT. Translated, it gives CAIREASGNTIYF.